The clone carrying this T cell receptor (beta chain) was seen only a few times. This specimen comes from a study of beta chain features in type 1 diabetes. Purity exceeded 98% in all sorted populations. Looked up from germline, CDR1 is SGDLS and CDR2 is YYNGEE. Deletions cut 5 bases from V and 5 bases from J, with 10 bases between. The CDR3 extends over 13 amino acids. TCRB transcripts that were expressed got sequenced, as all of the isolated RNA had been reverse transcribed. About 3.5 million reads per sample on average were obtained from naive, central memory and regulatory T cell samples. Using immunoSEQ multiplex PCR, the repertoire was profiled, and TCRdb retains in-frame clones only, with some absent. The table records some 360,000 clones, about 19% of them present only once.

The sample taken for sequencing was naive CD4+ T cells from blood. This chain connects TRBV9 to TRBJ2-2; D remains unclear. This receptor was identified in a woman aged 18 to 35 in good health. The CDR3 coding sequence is TGTGCCAGCAGTGAGAGTGCAACCGGGGAGCTGTTTTTT. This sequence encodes CASSESATGELFF.